The 15 T cell receptor beta chains listed next were all sequenced from one sample in a study of CD8 T cells in ankylosing spondylitis. TCRdb called the 5' RACE reads again in MiXCR, with one record for every CDR3 protein. The top ten clones hold around 4% of a sample with under 250,000 distinct CDR3 sequences, under 35% of them seen once. Material: blood, either unsorted or a sorted T cell fraction (not recorded which). These receptors all stem from a male donor with ankylosing spondylitis or in good health (not recorded which).

The rearrangement links TRBV7-6 to TRBJ2-1; TRBD1 might be the D (6 bases). V was trimmed by 8 bases and J by 6 bases, leaving 14 bases between them. The V gene's germline CDR1 is SGHVS and CDR2 FNYEAQ. This CDR3 spans 13 amino acids. CDR3 sequence: CASGGAPLNEQFF. CDR3 sequence (DNA): TGTGCCAGCGGGGGCGCTCCGCTCAATGAGCAGTTCTTC.

In its sample, this clonotype was seen a few times. The chain recombines TRBV12-3 or TRBV12-4 with TRBJ2-7; TRBD2 might be the D (6 bases). The CDR3 consists of 14 residues. Trimming removed 6 bases at V and 5 bases at J, with 17 bases between. The CDR3 coding sequence is TGTGCCAGCAGCCTGGGGGGAAGGACTCACGAGCAGTACTTC. The encoded protein is CASSLGGRTHEQYF.

V usage is TRBV20-1 and J usage is TRBJ2-7; D call uncertain. V lost 2 bases and J 3 bases, leaving 14 bases between the germline ends. In germline, CDR1 is DFQATT, CDR2 SNEGSKA (reference sequence). This CDR3 is 14 amino acids long. The CDR3 loop reads CSARWYPPRYEQYF. As DNA, the CDR3 is TGCAGTGCTAGATGGTATCCCCCCCGCTACGAGCAGTACTTC.

The chain combines TRBV6-1 with TRBJ2-7, with 10 bases matching TRBD1. The V and J ends lost 7 bases and 6 bases, in that order; junction bases with no gene match: 12. The germline gives CDR1 MNHNS, CDR2 SASEGT. This CDR3 has 15 residues. This chain's CDR3 is CASTDSGQGSGEQYF. CDR3 sequence (DNA): TGTGCCAGCACCGACTCGGGACAGGGGTCGGGCGAGCAGTACTTC.

This clonotype was detected only a few times. The chain couples TRBV6-5 to TRBJ2-1; weak D call: TRBD2 (6 bases). Deletions cut 0 bases from V and 4 bases from J, with 22 bases between. CDR1 is MNHEY and CDR2 is SVGAGI in the germline V gene. This CDR3 is 19 amino acids long. For the CDR3, the DNA is TGTGCCAGCAGTTACTCCAGGACTAAGGCAGTCCTGGAGTACAATGAGCAGTTCTTC. It codes for CASSYSRTKAVLEYNEQFF.

This clonotype was detected a few times. V and J are TRBV20-1 and TRBJ2-1; tentatively, D is TRBD1 (6 bases). The CDR3 consists of 10 residues. The V and J ends lost 6 bases and 6 bases respectively, with 6 bases between them. The V gene's germline CDR1 is DFQATT and CDR2 SNEGSKA (reference sequence). The CDR3 coding sequence is TGCAGTGCAGGGGGCAATGAGCAGTTCTTC. The encoded protein is CSAGGNEQFF.

This clonotype has more than one count but fewer than ten. The chain has TRBV28 and TRBJ2-7; TRBD2 matches 10 bases. Germline V gene sequence: CDR1 MDHEN, CDR2 SYDVKM. This CDR3 region has 16 residues. V lost 3 bases and J lost 2; bases outside the gene matches: 7. CDR3 in amino acids: CASSFGSSGGTYEQYF. The DNA for the CDR3 is TGTGCCAGCAGTTTTGGATCTAGCGGGGGAACCTACGAGCAGTACTTC.

The genes are TRBV10-3 and TRBJ2-3; 8 positions agree with TRBD2. With 4 bases clipped from V and 0 bases from J, the junction kept 6 bases outside the gene matches. CDR3 length: 16 amino acids. Germline CDR1 reads ENHRY; CDR2 reads SYGVKD. The DNA for the CDR3 is TGTGCCATCAGTGGAGGGCTAGCGGGTAGCACAGATACGCAGTATTTT. It encodes CAISGGLAGSTDTQYF.

The chain couples TRBV5-5 to TRBJ2-7; 7 bases line up with TRBD1. CDR3 length equals 14 residues. J gave up 6 bases and V 4 bases, and 10 bases lay outside the gene matches. Germline loops: CDR1 SGHKS, CDR2 YYEKEE (reference sequence). In nucleotides, the CDR3 is TGTGCCAGCAGCGAAGGACAGGTATTTGGCGAGCAGTACTTC. This gives the protein CASSEGQVFGEQYF.

This clonotype was observed a few times. The CDR3 DNA sequence: TGTGCCATCAGTGCCGGGCCCCAGGGCACCCACGAGCAGTACTTC. Its protein product is CAISAGPQGTHEQYF. This rearrangement joins TRBV10-3 to TRBJ2-7; maybe TRBD1 (5 bases). This CDR3 is built from 15 residues. Trimming took 4 bases from V and 5 from J, leaving 18 bases between them. CDR1 is ENHRY, CDR2 SYGVKD, per germline.

This clonotype was seen a few times. The chain combines TRBV7-8 with TRBJ1-2; tentative D call: TRBD1 (6 bases). The CDR3 is made up of 15 amino acids. Looked up from germline, CDR1 is SGHVS and CDR2 is FQNEAQ. The ends were cut back, 4 bases at V and 5 bases at J, with 17 bases in the middle. In DNA, the CDR3 is TGTGCCAGCAGCTCCCTGGACGAAGGGGGGTATGGCTACACCTTC. This translates into CASSSLDEGGYGYTF.

This clonotype was detected only a few times. The J gene is TRBJ1-2, the V gene TRBV3-1; D not certain. The CDR3 has 15 amino acids. Trimming cost V 0 bases and J 4 bases, with 12 bases left between them. From germline, CDR1 is LGHDT and CDR2 YNNKEL (reference sequence). CDR3 in DNA: TGTGCCAGCAGCCAAGACTTCTCGACCCGCTATGGCTACACCTTC. This encodes CASSQDFSTRYGYTF. Full variable domain (outside the CDR3, taken from reference TRBV3-1 and TRBJ1-2): DTAVSQTPKYLVTQMGNDKSIKCEQNLGHDTMYWYKQDSKKFLKIMFSYNNKELIINETVPNRFSPKSPDKAHLNLHINSLELGDSAVYFCASSQDFSTRYGYTFGSGTRLTVV.

This clonotype was seen a handful of times. The rearrangement uses TRBV20-1 and TRBJ2-7; perhaps D is TRBD1 or TRBD2 (5 bases each). Per the germline V gene, CDR1 is DFQATT and CDR2 is SNEGSKA (reference sequence). The V and J ends lost 3 bases and 4 bases respectively, with 16 bases between them. CDR3 length: 14 residues. CDR3 DNA sequence: TGCAGTGCTAGTAATCTCCGGGACGGATACGAGCAGTACTTC. It is translated as CSASNLRDGYEQYF.

This clonotype has at least ten counts. The V call is TRBV10-1, the J call TRBJ2-5; D not resolved. The CDR3 has 12 residues. V gave up 2 bases and J gave up 9 bases, with 10 bases separating them. Germline CDR1 and CDR2: WNHNN and SYGVQD (reference sequence). CDR3 sequence reads: CASSEVNGAQYF. In nucleotides, the CDR3 is TGCGCCAGCAGTGAGGTCAATGGGGCCCAGTACTTC.

The chain combines TRBV6-1 with TRBJ2-3; 11 bases match TRBD1. Trimming removed 6 bases from V and 4 bases from J; junction bases left unmatched: 3. The CDR3 totals 14 residues. The germline V gene encodes CDR1 MNHNS and CDR2 SASEGT. CDR3: CASRRTGGADTQYF. DNA of the CDR3: TGTGCCAGCAGAAGGACAGGGGGCGCAGATACGCAGTATTTT.